The sequence of this TCR beta chain was determined in a study of sequential checkpoint blockade in melanoma. About the study: First-line arms were nivolumab then ipilimumab, or the reverse, randomized 1:1.

Using immunoSEQ multiplex PCR, the repertoire was profiled, and TCRdb retains in-frame clones only, with some absent. Found here are approximately 21,000 clones, roughly four fifths of them singletons; the top ten hold 11%. Germline assignment: CDR1 MNHEY and CDR2 SVGAGI. V was pared by 0 bases and J by 4 bases, with 15 bases between. The CDR3 length is 16 residues. Stated treatment: randomized to nivolumab then ipilimumab (arm A) or the reverse (arm B). No patient had prior DNA-damaging chemotherapy. From thawed PBMCs, live CD3+CD8+ cells negative for CD19 and CD56 were sorted. The clonotype was recovered from a human donor with melanoma. The rearrangement links TRBV6-5 to TRBJ2-5, with D perhaps matching TRBD1 (5 bases). The sequences come from CD8+ T cells sorted from blood (inferred from file names), collected from a patient given nivolumab and ipilimumab in sequence. The CDR3, as DNA: TGTGCCAGCAGTTACTCTGGACAAGGTTCGTCAGAGACCCAGTACTTC. Translation: CASSYSGQGSSETQYF.